The 18 T cell receptor beta chains reported below all come from one sample, sequenced in a study of T cells in Graves' hyperthyroidism and ophthalmopathy. Template material for amplifying TCR beta CDR3 regions consisted of RNA transcripts. An initial round of RT-PCR targeting the TCR CDR3 relied on the HTBI primer set. From the multiplex PCR reads, TCRdb called clonotypes with MiXCR, one entry per CDR3 protein. The profile shows around 55,000 distinct CDR3 sequences, less than 50% of them singletons. The sample taken for sequencing was blood. The source is a woman in her 50s with Graves' ophthalmopathy.

This clonotype has only a few counts. Likely a read error: the CDR3 ends without its conserved phenylalanine or tryptophan. The limits of the CDR3 on the DNA are not certain, so only TCRdb's listed CDR3 is given. The chain carries TRBV24-1 and TRBJ1-3; the D segment call TRBD1 is taken from the table without a DNA check. From its first to its last residue, the CDR3 has 9 amino acids. Germline V CDR1 and CDR2: KGHDR, SFDVKD. The CDR3 here is CATSDWANT.

This clonotype was recorded many times. This sequence joins TRBV27 and TRBJ2-5; D may correspond to TRBD1 or TRBD2 (5 bases each). The germline V gene encodes CDR1 MNHEY and CDR2 SMNVEV (reference sequence). V lost 5 bases, J lost 5 bases, and 15 bases lay in between. The CDR3 is made up of 14 amino acids. CDR3 residues: CASSHRDGGETQYF. DNA of the CDR3: TGTGCCAGCAGTCACCGGGACGGCGGTGAGACCCAGTACTTC.

This clonotype came up many times. The chain uses TRBV5-1 and TRBJ2-7; 11 bases agree with TRBD1. This CDR3 has 17 amino acids. The germline CDR1 and CDR2 sequences are SGHRS and YFSETQ. V was clipped by 4 bases and J by 4 bases; unmatched bases: 13. The CDR3 reads CASSGQGARKGLYEQYF. The CDR3 region has the DNA TGCGCCAGCAGCGGACAGGGGGCGCGGAAGGGTCTATACGAGCAGTACTTC.

In this sample, this clonotype turned up once. The CDR3 ends on some other residue instead of the conserved phenylalanine or tryptophan, so this is likely a read error. This sequence joins TRBV6-6 and TRBJ2-7, with 7 positions matching TRBD2. There are 18 residues in the CDR3. Germline CDR1 is MNHNY and CDR2 is SVGAGI (reference sequence). The trim removed 2 bases at V and 6 bases at J, leaving 19 bases unmatched. The CDR3 loop is CASSYAPPTSSEVCEQYS. The CDR3 DNA sequence: TGTGCCAGCAGTTACGCGCCACCGACTAGCTCAGAGGTCTGCGAGCAGTACTCC.

CDR3 sequence (DNA): TGTGCCATCACTAAACAAGACAGGATTGGAGGCTACACCTTC. Translating it yields CAITKQDRIGGYTF. The rearrangement uses TRBV10-3 and TRBJ1-2; possible D gene TRBD1, 6 bases. The V gene's germline CDR1 is ENHRY and CDR2 SYGVKD. Trimming stripped 7 bases from V and 8 bases from J, with 20 bases between. The CDR3 has 14 residues.

This clonotype was seen many times. A much larger clone is a single base away; this may be a read error. The V and J genes are TRBV10-2 and TRBJ2-3, with D uncertain. The CDR3 totals 13 residues. CDR1 and CDR2 from the germline V gene are WSHSY and SAAADI. The CDR3 reads CAGSELLSNTQYF. DNA of the CDR3: TGCGCCGGCAGTGAACTACTTTCGAATACGCAGTATTTT.

For this clonotype: A read error may produce the germline difference seen at one junction end. The chain's CDR3 is CASSLPGPSSYNPPLHF. The DNA of the CDR3 is TGTGCCAGCAGCTTACCTGGACCGAGTTCCTATAATCCACCCCTCCACTTT. The chain carries TRBV7-9 and TRBJ1-6; D gene ambiguous. Germline V gene sequence: CDR1 SEHNR, CDR2 FQNEAQ (reference sequence). The CDR3 has 17 residues.

This clonotype was counted at least ten times. The chain uses TRBV9 and TRBJ2-3, with D hard to call. Germline V gene lookup returns CDR1 SGDLS and CDR2 YYNGEE. There are 13 residues in the CDR3. V was cut by 0 bases and J by 1 base, with 3 bases left in between. CDR3 residues: CASSVVGTDTQYF. Here the CDR3 DNA reads TGTGCCAGCAGCGTAGTCGGCACAGATACGCAGTATTTT.

This clonotype was detected once. The rearrangement uses TRBV15 and TRBJ2-3, with 13 nucleotides matching TRBD2. The V and J ends lost 3 bases and 6 bases, in that order; junction bases with no gene match: 6. There are 16 residues in the CDR3. Germline V gives CDR1 LNHNV, CDR2 YYDKDF (reference sequence). CDR3 coding DNA: TGTGCCACCAGCAGCCCGACTAGCGGGAGGTGGGATACGCAGTATTTT. As protein: CATSSPTSGRWDTQYF.

This clonotype has just one count. The chain recombines TRBV15 with TRBJ2-7, with TRBD1 matching 8 bases. Unmatched junction bases numbered 7, after V lost 3 bases and J lost 9 bases. The V gene's germline CDR1 is LNHNV and CDR2 YYDKDF (reference sequence). This CDR3 spans 13 amino acids. The CDR3 loop is CATSSSGQGSQYF. CDR3 DNA: TGTGCCACCAGCAGCTCCGGACAGGGATCGCAGTACTTC.

This chain uses TRBV4-1 with TRBJ2-1, with D maybe TRBD2 (6 bases). V shed 0 bases and J shed 1 base, with 13 bases lying between them. Germline lookup yields CDR1 MGHRA and CDR2 YSYEKL. The CDR3 spans 17 residues. The CDR3 bases are TGCGCCAGCAGCCAAGATCCCAGCGGGCGTTCCTACAATGAGCAGTTCTTC. It codes for CASSQDPSGRSYNEQFF.

The V and J genes are TRBV10-3 and TRBJ1-2; no reliable D call. Germline CDR1 and CDR2: ENHRY and SYGVKD. V shed 0 bases and J shed 10 bases, with 18 bases lying between them. The CDR3 sequence is 15 residues long. As DNA, the CDR3 is TGTGCCATCAGTGAGTCGACGCTACAGAGTCCCCTCTACACCTTC. Encoded protein: CAISESTLQSPLYTF.

The table lists this clonotype with many counts. The V call is TRBV5-1, the J call TRBJ2-1, with 8 positions matching TRBD1. Per the germline V gene, CDR1 is SGHRS and CDR2 is YFSETQ. The ends lost 2 bases at V and 4 bases at J; junction bases unmatched: 5. The CDR3 extends over 15 amino acids. The CDR3 sequence is CASSFRDRSYNEQFF. In nucleotides, the CDR3 is TGCGCCAGCAGCTTCCGGGACAGGAGTTACAATGAGCAGTTCTTC.

In the case of this clonotype: An end of the junction does not agree with germline; a read error may underlie this. The rearrangement joins TRBV7-3 to TRBJ2-5; D ambiguous. This CDR3 is 15 amino acids long. Germline values: CDR1 SGHTA, CDR2 FQGTGA. The CDR3 nucleotides are TGTGTCAGCAGCTTAACGGGCCGACATCGAGAGACCCAGTACTTC. Residues: CVSSLTGRHRETQYF.

This clonotype was seen repeatedly, ten times or more. The rearrangement links TRBV5-6 to TRBJ2-7; D may be TRBD1 (6 bases). CDR1 SGHDT and CDR2 YYEEEE come from the germline V gene. V was clipped by 3 bases and J by 2 bases, with 15 bases between them. CDR3 length: 15 amino acids. CDR3 DNA sequence: TGTGCCAGCAGCTCGGGACACAGGAGCGCCTACGAGCAGTACTTC. It translates to CASSSGHRSAYEQYF.

By share of the sample, this clonotype is medium-sized. The rearrangement joins TRBV24-1 to TRBJ1-5; D may be TRBD1 (5 bases). Germline V gene data show CDR1 as KGHDR and CDR2 as SFDVKD. The CDR3 consists of 13 residues. The V and J ends lost 4 bases and 7 bases respectively, with 10 bases between them. As DNA, the CDR3 is TGTGCCACCAGTGAGGAGGGGCTGCAGCCCCAGCATTTT. As protein: CATSEEGLQPQHF.

This clonotype has ten or more counts. The chain recombines TRBV5-1 with TRBJ2-5; TRBD2 matches at 7 bases. J gave up 4 bases and V 0 bases, and 3 bases lay outside the gene matches. The CDR3 consists of 14 residues. Germline V CDR1 and CDR2: SGHRS, YFSETQ. The CDR3 coding sequence is TGCGCCAGCAGCTTGGGCGGGAGTGGAGAGACCCAGTACTTC. Translating gives CASSLGGSGETQYF.

V and J are TRBV2 and TRBJ1-2; D is unresolved. V was clipped by 4 bases and J by 0 bases, with 3 bases between them. The CDR3 extends over 12 amino acids. Germline values: CDR1 SNHLY, CDR2 FYNNEI. CDR3 DNA: TGTGCCAGCAGTGGGACTAACTATGGCTACACCTTC. This encodes CASSGTNYGYTF.